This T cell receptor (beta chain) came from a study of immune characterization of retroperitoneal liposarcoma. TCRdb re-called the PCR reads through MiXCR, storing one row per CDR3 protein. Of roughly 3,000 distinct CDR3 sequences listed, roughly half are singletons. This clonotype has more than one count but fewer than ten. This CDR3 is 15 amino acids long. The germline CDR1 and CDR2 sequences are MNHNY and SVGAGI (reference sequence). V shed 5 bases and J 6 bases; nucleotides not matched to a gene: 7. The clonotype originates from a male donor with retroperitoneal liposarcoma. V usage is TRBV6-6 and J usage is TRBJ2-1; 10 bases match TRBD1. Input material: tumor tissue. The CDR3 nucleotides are TGTGCCAGCAGTCCCCGGGACAGGGGAAGCAATGAGCAGTTCTTC. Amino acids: CASSPRDRGSNEQFF.